This T cell receptor (beta chain) came from a study of blood T cell repertoires in COVID-19. Study information: The cDNA or gDNA used as material had been derived from T cells, B-cell-depleted T cells, or PBMCs.

Authors' data handling: Using reference gene primer amplification, nucleated cell counts were estimated. Profiled with immunoSEQ multiplex PCR; TCRdb holds only in-frame clones, not every one. V, J and clone size are those of that table, while D and trimming were read from the DNA. The repertoire includes approximately 53,000 clones, approximately 90% of them detected once, and around 10% sits in the top ten. Germline V lookup: CDR1 ENHRY, CDR2 SYGVKD. V was pared by 3 bases and J by 0 bases, with 6 bases between. The CDR3 consists of 14 residues. V gene TRBV10-3 combines with J gene TRBJ1-5, with no clear D. Input material: peripheral blood. The sequence derives from a woman older than 75 with acute or convalescent COVID-19. CDR3 protein: CAISDGNSNQPQHF. The CDR3 DNA follows: TGTGCCATCAGTGACGGGAATAGCAATCAGCCCCAGCATTTT.